The 32 T cell receptor beta chains below all came from one sample that was sequenced in a study of blood T cell repertoires in COVID-19. Data came from immunoSEQ multiplex PCR; TCRdb stores just in-frame clones and leaves some out. Among fewer than 500,000 clones listed, roughly 86% were seen once. Sequenced sample: peripheral blood. These receptors were collected from a human donor with acute or convalescent COVID-19. The donor label of this sample is uncertain.

The chain combines TRBV5-5 with TRBJ1-2, with D perhaps matching TRBD1 (5 bases). Germline CDR1 reads SGHKS; CDR2 reads YYEKEE (reference sequence). This CDR3 has 14 residues. V lost 1 base, J lost 9 bases, and 16 bases lay in between. The CDR3 sequence: CASSLIPGSDSYTF. The CDR3 nucleotides are TGTGCCAGCAGCTTGATCCCAGGGTCCGACAGCTACACCTTC.

The rearrangement uses TRBV5-4 and TRBJ2-3; 8 nucleotides match TRBD2. The germline gives CDR1 SGHNT, CDR2 YYREEE (reference sequence). The CDR3 extends over 14 amino acids. Trimming cost V 4 bases and J 6 bases; bases outside gene matches: 7. CDR3 in DNA: TGTGCCAGCAGCCCGACTAGCGAAACGGATACGCAGTATTTT. Protein sequence: CASSPTSETDTQYF. The full variable domain, completed using reference TRBV5-4 and TRBJ2-3, is ETGVTQSPTHLIKTRGQQVTLRCSSQSGHNTVSWYQQALGQGPQFIFQYYREEENGRGNFPPRFSGLQFPNYSSELNVNALELDDSALYLCASSPTSETDTQYFGPGTRLTVL.

The rearrangement joins TRBV2 to TRBJ2-1, with 7 bases matching TRBD1. The V gene's germline CDR1 is SNHLY and CDR2 FYNNEI. Trimming cost V 5 bases and J 4 bases; bases outside gene matches: 8. The CDR3 has 15 amino acids. The CDR3 DNA is TGTGCCAGCAGTTATCCGGGACAGCTATACAATGAGCAGTTCTTC. Protein product: CASSYPGQLYNEQFF. The entire variable domain, with the rest obtained from reference TRBV2 and TRBJ2-1, is as follows: EPEVTQTPSHQVTQMGQEVILRCVPISNHLYFYWYRQILGQKVEFLVSFYNNEISEKSEIFDDQFSVERPDGSNFTLKIRSTKLEDSAMYFCASSYPGQLYNEQFFGPGTRLTVL.

This rearrangement joins TRBV19 to TRBJ2-2; 11 positions match TRBD2. The germline V gene has CDR1 LNHDA and CDR2 SQIVND (reference sequence). The V segment lost 5 bases and the J segment 6 bases; nucleotides outside the gene matches: 5. The CDR3 has 15 residues. The DNA for the CDR3 is TGTGCCAGTAGTGTTCCGGGACTAGCGGCCGGGGAGCTGTTTTTT. The encoded protein is CASSVPGLAAGELFF.

The rearrangement joins TRBV6-2 or TRBV6-3 to TRBJ1-5; TRBD1 is a possible D gene (5 bases). Germline CDR1 is MNHEY and CDR2 is SVGEGT. The CDR3 runs to 17 residues. V lost 0 bases, J lost 3 bases, and 15 bases lay in between. The CDR3 region has the DNA TGTGCCAGCAGTTACTCGACAGTGGGATATTCCAATCAGCCCCAGCATTTT. Its protein product is CASSYSTVGYSNQPQHF.

This clone was counted between two and nine times. The CDR3 sequence is CASSESFHSVNEQFF. The CDR3 DNA follows: TGTGCCAGCAGTGAAAGTTTCCACAGTGTTAATGAGCAGTTCTTC. This chain joins TRBV6-1 and TRBJ2-1; D not resolved. The CDR3 totals 15 residues. V lost 2 bases to trimming and J lost 7 bases, with 15 bases between them. Germline V CDR1 and CDR2: MNHNS, SASEGT.

This chain connects TRBV6-5 to TRBJ1-2; D possibly corresponds to TRBD1 (6 bases). This CDR3 has 15 amino acids. Trimming stripped 5 bases from V and 8 bases from J, with 21 bases between. Germline CDR1 and CDR2: MNHEY and SVGAGI. The DNA for the CDR3 is TGTGCCAGCAGTCCGCGGGTTGGGGGCGCGGAGGGCTACACCTTC. It is translated as CASSPRVGGAEGYTF.

This clone was counted a few times. The gene calls are TRBV5-4 and TRBJ2-1; 13 positions agree with TRBD2. Germline V gene sequence: CDR1 SGHNT, CDR2 YYREEE (reference sequence). The junction had 9 bases not matched to a gene; V was cut back by 2 bases and J by 7 bases. The length of the CDR3 is 17 residues. CDR3 DNA: TGTGCCAGCAGCTTTGGGACTAGCGGGGATTTGAGAAATGAGCAGTTCTTC. This sequence encodes CASSFGTSGDLRNEQFF.

The rearrangement uses TRBV11-3 and TRBJ2-5; possible D gene TRBD1, 6 bases. Germline assignment: CDR1 SGHNT and CDR2 YENEEA. Trimming took off 6 bases at V and 4 bases at J, with 18 bases between the two ends. There are 15 residues in the CDR3. The CDR3 coding sequence is TGTGCCAGCAGGGGCGTACAGGGACCTATAGAGACCCAGTACTTC. Encoded protein: CASRGVQGPIETQYF.

The rearrangement uses TRBV18 and TRBJ2-5, with D uncertain. Looked up from germline, CDR1 is KGHSH and CDR2 is LQKENI. The V gene lost 0 bases and the J gene lost 0 bases, with 14 bases spanning the gap. The CDR3 totals 17 residues. CDR3 bases: TGTGCCAGCTCACCACCAACCAGGCAACTCCACCAAGAGACCCAGTACTTC. Its protein is CASSPPTRQLHQETQYF.

This clone was picked up one time. The V gene is TRBV28, the J gene TRBJ1-5; D not certain. CDR1 and CDR2 (germline): MDHEN, SYDVKM. V lost 8 bases, J lost 3 bases, and 11 bases lay in between. The CDR3 is 13 amino acids. The CDR3 loop reads CASHPGNNQPQHF. In DNA form, the CDR3 reads TGTGCCAGCCACCCCGGGAACAATCAGCCCCAGCATTTT.

In regard to this clone: A much larger clone lies one base from this, so it may be a read error. The same CDR3 can be traced to other DNA sequences in this sample. The chain couples TRBV5-4 to TRBJ1-6; 9 nucleotides line up with TRBD1. Germline V lookup: CDR1 SGHNT, CDR2 YYREEE (reference sequence). V gave up 3 bases and J gave up 7 bases; unmatched junction bases: 2. This CDR3 contains 14 residues. DNA of the CDR3: TGTGCCAGCAGCTCGGGACAGGGAAATTCACCCCTCCACTTT. Its translation: CASSSGQGNSPLHF. The full variable domain, its missing parts supplied by reference TRBV5-4 and TRBJ1-6, is ETGVTQSPTHLIKTRGQQVTLRCSSQSGHNTVSWYQQALGQGPQFIFQYYREEENGRGNFPPRFSGLQFPNYSSELNVNALELDDSALYLCASSSGQGNSPLHFGNGTRLTVT.

Note on this clone: Other nucleotide sequences from this sample produce the same CDR3. The J gene is TRBJ1-3, the V gene TRBV28; D might be TRBD1 (6 bases). V lost 3 bases and J 2 bases, leaving 8 bases between the germline ends. Germline V gene sequence: CDR1 MDHEN, CDR2 SYDVKM. The CDR3 has 14 amino acids. The CDR3 nucleotides are TGTGCCAGCAGTTTCAGGGGAACTGGAAACACCATATATTTT. This codes for CASSFRGTGNTIYF. Full variable domain (missing parts from reference TRBV28 and TRBJ1-3): DVKVTQSSRYLVKRTGEKVFLECVQDMDHENMFWYRQDPGLGLRLIYFSYDVKMKEKGDIPEGYSVSREKKERFSLILESASTNQTSMYLCASSFRGTGNTIYFGEGSWLTVV.

J is TRBJ2-2 and V is TRBV27, with D possibly matching TRBD2 (5 bases). Germline loops: CDR1 MNHEY, CDR2 SMNVEV (reference sequence). The CDR3 is 14 amino acids. V gave up 1 base and J gave up 6 bases, with 9 bases separating them. CDR3 DNA sequence: TGTGCCAGCAGTTTATTTCCGCGGGCCGGGGAGCTGTTTTTT. Protein sequence: CASSLFPRAGELFF.

The chain uses TRBV2 and TRBJ1-4, with D possibly being TRBD1 (5 bases). The germline V gene has CDR1 SNHLY and CDR2 FYNNEI. The CDR3 is 19 amino acids. Between the trimmed V and J ends, which lost 2 bases and 8 bases, there was a span of 27 bases. The CDR3 loop is CASSERSSWMGRGSEKLFF. CDR3 coding DNA: TGTGCCAGCAGTGAACGGTCCTCCTGGATGGGGCGGGGCAGCGAAAAACTGTTTTTT.

This clone was recorded only once. V usage is TRBV30 and J usage is TRBJ2-2; weak D call: TRBD2 (5 bases). Per the germline V gene, CDR1 is GTSNPN and CDR2 is SVGIG (reference sequence). The CDR3 has 12 residues. Trimming removed 5 bases at V and 2 bases at J, with 6 bases between. Here the CDR3 DNA reads TGTGCCTGGGGACTTAACACCGGGGAGCTGTTTTTT. This sequence encodes CAWGLNTGELFF.

This CDR3 is CASSPGRRYRGNTGELFF. The CDR3 DNA sequence: TGTGCCAGCAGCCCGGGGAGGCGGTATAGGGGAAACACCGGGGAGCTGTTTTTT. The V and J genes are TRBV7-2 and TRBJ2-2; TRBD2 might be the D (6 bases). This CDR3 is built from 18 residues. With 5 bases removed from V and 2 bases from J, the gap between germline ends came to 21 bases. Germline CDR1 reads SGHTA; CDR2 reads FQGNSA.

This chain joins TRBV5-4 and TRBJ1-1, with D possibly matching TRBD1 (5 bases). V was pared by 4 bases and J by 4 bases, with 11 bases between. Germline V gives CDR1 SGHNT, CDR2 YYREEE (reference sequence). CDR3 size: 13 residues. In DNA, the CDR3 is TGTGCCAGCAGCCGGGACTATAGCACTGAAGCTTTCTTT. It yields the protein CASSRDYSTEAFF.

For this clone: One end of the junction is discordant with germline, which a read error may explain. The chain is built from TRBV6-6 and TRBJ2-3, with TRBD2 identical over 9 bases. Germline CDR1 MNHNY, CDR2 SVGAGI (reference sequence). CDR3 length equals 15 residues. CDR3 sequence: CASSYSGTSRDTQYF. CDR3 DNA sequence: TGTGCCAGCAGTTACTCTGGGACTAGCAGAGATACGCAGTATTTT.

The chain couples TRBV12-3 or TRBV12-4 to TRBJ1-2, with D maybe TRBD1 (6 bases). This CDR3 has 12 residues. Trimming stripped 6 bases from V and 13 bases from J, with 18 bases between. In DNA, the CDR3 is TGTGCCAGCAGCCCTAACAGGGCCGCGGGCACCTTC. As protein: CASSPNRAAGTF.

The J gene is TRBJ1-1, the V gene TRBV7-9; TRBD1 agrees at 10 bases. J was trimmed by 10 bases and V by 5 bases; bases with no gene match: 4. Germline V gene lookup returns CDR1 SEHNR and CDR2 FQNEAQ (reference sequence). CDR3 length equals 12 residues. The CDR3 reads CASSLDRGRAFF. CDR3 bases: TGTGCCAGCAGCCTAGACAGGGGGCGAGCTTTCTTT.

This chain links TRBV9 with TRBJ2-1; D is perhaps TRBD1 (6 bases). Trimming took 4 bases from V and 0 from J, leaving 11 bases between them. This CDR3 comprises 15 residues. Germline CDR1 is SGDLS and CDR2 is YYNGEE. The CDR3 DNA follows: TGTGCCAGCAGCACACAGGGTAGCTCCTACAATGAGCAGTTCTTC. Protein product: CASSTQGSSYNEQFF. Drawing the rest from reference TRBV9 and TRBJ2-1, the complete variable domain is DSGVTQTPKHLITATGQRVTLRCSPRSGDLSVYWYQQSLDQGLQFLIQYYNGEERAKGNILERFSAQQFPDLHSELNLSSLELGDSALYFCASSTQGSSYNEQFFGPGTRLTVL.

The chain is built from TRBV7-2 and TRBJ1-2, with 7 bases lining up with TRBD1. This CDR3 spans 14 amino acids. The ends lost 5 bases at V and 6 bases at J; junction bases unmatched: 9. The V gene's germline CDR1 is SGHTA and CDR2 FQGNSA. This CDR3 reads CASSPQDRRNGYTF. The DNA of the CDR3 is TGTGCCAGCAGCCCCCAGGACAGGAGAAATGGCTACACCTTC.

The chain carries TRBV10-2 and TRBJ1-1; 8 bases are a match to TRBD1. This CDR3 contains 14 residues. J lost 0 bases, V lost 8 bases, and 5 bases had no gene match. Germline values: CDR1 WSHSY, CDR2 SAAADI. CDR3 residues: CASRTGSMNTEAFF. DNA for the CDR3: TGCGCCAGCCGGACAGGGTCGATGAACACTGAAGCTTTCTTT.

The rearrangement uses TRBV5-6 and TRBJ2-7; 7 nucleotides agree with TRBD1. CDR1 and CDR2 (germline): SGHDT, YYEEEE. V gave up 1 base and J gave up 1 base; unmatched junction bases: 5. This CDR3 spans 15 amino acids. CDR3: CASSLQGVRSYEQYF. The CDR3 DNA reads as TGTGCCAGCAGCTTGCAGGGGGTTAGGTCCTACGAGCAGTACTTC. The variable domain in full, with the rest retrieved from reference TRBV5-6 and TRBJ2-7, is DAGVTQSPTHLIKTRGQQVTLRCSPKSGHDTVSWYQQALGQGPQFIFQYYEEEERQRGNFPDRFSGHQFPNYSSELNVNALLLGDSALYLCASSLQGVRSYEQYFGPGTRLTVT.

This clone was counted only a few times. The rearrangement uses TRBV5-1 and TRBJ1-1, with TRBD1 as a possible D gene (6 bases). Trimming removed 3 bases from V and 2 bases from J, with 11 bases in between. This CDR3 is 14 amino acids long. In germline, CDR1 is SGHRS, CDR2 YFSETQ. The chain's CDR3 is CASSYRGGNTEAFF. The DNA for the CDR3 is TGCGCCAGCAGCTATCGGGGGGGCAACACTGAAGCTTTCTTT.

The chain is built from TRBV2 and TRBJ1-4; 7 bases match TRBD1. The germline gives CDR1 SNHLY, CDR2 FYNNEI. The CDR3 totals 20 residues. V trimming: 5 bases; J trimming: 2 bases; junction bases outside the gene matches: 20. This chain's CDR3 is CASSPSDRAYQGVTNEKLFF. The CDR3 coding sequence is TGTGCCAGCAGTCCCTCAGACAGGGCCTACCAAGGGGTTACTAATGAAAAACTGTTTTTT.

The gene calls are TRBV24-1 and TRBJ2-3; 11 bases fit TRBD1. V was clipped by 4 bases and J by 4 bases; unmatched bases: 9. The germline V gene has CDR1 KGHDR and CDR2 SFDVKD. The CDR3 is 17 amino acids. As DNA, the CDR3 is TGTGCCACCAGTGACCCCGGACAGGGGGCGTTCTCAGATACGCAGTATTTT. Translating gives CATSDPGQGAFSDTQYF.

The V and J genes are TRBV7-2 and TRBJ2-3, with D maybe TRBD2 (5 bases). V was pared by 1 base and J by 0 bases, with 11 bases between. Germline V gene sequence: CDR1 SGHTA, CDR2 FQGNSA. The CDR3 covers 16 residues. The CDR3 region has the DNA TGTGCCAGCAGCTTAGATCCCCGGACTAGCACAGATACGCAGTATTTT. It encodes CASSLDPRTSTDTQYF. Combining the CDR3 with reference TRBV7-2 and TRBJ2-3 gives the whole variable domain GAGVSQSPSNKVTEKGKDVELRCDPISGHTALYWYRQSLGQGLEFLIYFQGNSAPDKSGLPSDRFSAERTGGSVSTLTIQRTQQEDSAVYLCASSLDPRTSTDTQYFGPGTRLTVL.

This clone was counted only a few times. The V call is TRBV6-2 or TRBV6-3, the J call TRBJ2-7; 14 bases are a match to TRBD2. With 4 bases clipped from V and 7 bases from J, the junction kept 6 bases outside the gene matches. CDR3 length equals 15 residues. CDR1 and CDR2 from the germline V gene are MNHEY and SVGEGT. CDR3 residues: CASSWGTSGSGEQYF. CDR3 coding DNA: TGTGCCAGCAGTTGGGGGACTAGCGGGAGTGGGGAGCAGTACTTC.

This clone was detected once. The chain recombines TRBV10-1 with TRBJ2-7, with 7 bases lining up with TRBD1. With V trimmed by 2 bases and J by 4 bases, 2 bases remained unmatched. CDR1 and CDR2 (germline): WNHNN, SYGVQD (reference sequence). The CDR3 consists of 13 residues. CDR3 sequence: CASSENRGYEQYF. The CDR3 region has the DNA TGCGCCAGCAGTGAGAACAGGGGATACGAGCAGTACTTC.

The chain carries TRBV5-1 and TRBJ2-7; 8 bases match TRBD1. Losses at the gene ends were 4 bases for V and 6 bases for J; bases not matched to a gene: 12. From germline, CDR1 is SGHRS and CDR2 YFSETQ. This CDR3 has 15 residues. CDR3: CASSPGQAKVGEQYF. The DNA of the CDR3 is TGCGCCAGCAGCCCGGGACAGGCCAAAGTGGGCGAGCAGTACTTC.